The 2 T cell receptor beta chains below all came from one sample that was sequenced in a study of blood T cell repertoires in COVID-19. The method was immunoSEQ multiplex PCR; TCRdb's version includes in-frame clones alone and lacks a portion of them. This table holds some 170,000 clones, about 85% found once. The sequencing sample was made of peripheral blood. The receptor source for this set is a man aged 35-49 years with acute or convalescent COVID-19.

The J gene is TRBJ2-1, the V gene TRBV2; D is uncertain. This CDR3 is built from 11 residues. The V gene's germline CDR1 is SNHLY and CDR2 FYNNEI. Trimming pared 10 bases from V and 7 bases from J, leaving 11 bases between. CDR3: CATSQWNEQFF. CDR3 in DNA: TGTGCCACAAGCCAATGGAATGAGCAGTTCTTC.

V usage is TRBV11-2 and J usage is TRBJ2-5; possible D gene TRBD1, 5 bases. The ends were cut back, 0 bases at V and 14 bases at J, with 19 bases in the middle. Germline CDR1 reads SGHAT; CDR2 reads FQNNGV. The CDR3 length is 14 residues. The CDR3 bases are TGTGCCAGCAGCTTAGATCGGCCAGGGAAGGTTGAATACTTC. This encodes CASSLDRPGKVEYF.